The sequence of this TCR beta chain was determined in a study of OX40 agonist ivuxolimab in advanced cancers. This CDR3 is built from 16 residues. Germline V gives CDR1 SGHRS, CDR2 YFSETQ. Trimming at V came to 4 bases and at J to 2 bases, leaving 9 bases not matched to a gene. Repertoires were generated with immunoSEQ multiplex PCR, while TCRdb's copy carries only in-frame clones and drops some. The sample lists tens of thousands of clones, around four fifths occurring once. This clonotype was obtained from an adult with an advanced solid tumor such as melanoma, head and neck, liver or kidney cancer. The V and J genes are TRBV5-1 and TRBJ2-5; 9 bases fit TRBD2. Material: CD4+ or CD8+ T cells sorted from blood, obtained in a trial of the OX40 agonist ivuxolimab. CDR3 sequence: CASSPGGLAGQETQYF. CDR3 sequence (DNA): TGCGCCAGCAGCCCGGGGGGGCTAGCGGGGCAAGAGACCCAGTACTTC.